These 21 T cell receptor beta chains were sequenced from one sample in a study of cytomegalovirus exposure and HLA in healthy donors. PCR involved 60 Vbeta and 13 Jbeta primers. Libraries were prepared by immunoSEQ multiplex PCR; TCRdb keeps only in-frame clonotypes and omits some of them. The data contain about 210,000 clones, 82% of them singletons. Sequenced material: PBMCs. The origin of the receptors is a man aged 40-55 years in good health and CMV-seropositive.

The V and J genes are TRBV19 and TRBJ2-1, with 9 nucleotides matching TRBD2. The V segment lost 7 bases and the J segment 5 bases; nucleotides outside the gene matches: 9. CDR3 size: 15 residues. Germline V gene sequence: CDR1 LNHDA, CDR2 SQIVND (reference sequence). The chain's CDR3 is CASTPTSGPHNEQFF. The DNA of the CDR3 is TGTGCCAGTACCCCAACTAGCGGGCCCCACAATGAGCAGTTCTTC.

This clone appeared a single time. For the CDR3, the DNA is TGTGCCAGCAGCCTCCAGGGGGAGCCTCAGTTCTTC. This sequence encodes CASSLQGEPQFF. The V gene is TRBV14, the J gene TRBJ2-1, with 7 bases aligning to TRBD1. Trimming cost V 4 bases and J 13 bases; bases outside gene matches: 7. Germline values: CDR1 SGHDN, CDR2 FVKESK. The length of the CDR3 is 12 residues.

The chain employs TRBV19 and TRBJ2-3; the D gene is possibly TRBD1 (6 bases). Trimming took 2 bases from V and 2 from J, leaving 11 bases between them. In germline, CDR1 is LNHDA, CDR2 SQIVND (reference sequence). The CDR3 loop spans 15 amino acids. CDR3 sequence reads: CASSIYGTNTDTQYF. CDR3 sequence (DNA): TGTGCCAGTAGTATATATGGGACAAACACAGATACGCAGTATTTT.

This clone was seen a single time. This chain connects TRBV14 to TRBJ2-6; no reliable D call. Germline V gene sequence: CDR1 SGHDN, CDR2 FVKESK. V was cut by 2 bases and J by 0 bases, with 5 bases left in between. The CDR3 sequence is 15 residues long. DNA for the CDR3: TGTGCCAGCAGCCAAAGACTCTCTGGGGCCAACGTCCTGACTTTC. Amino acid sequence: CASSQRLSGANVLTF. The full variable domain, in which reference TRBV14 and TRBJ2-6 provide the parts outside the CDR3, is EAGVTQFPSHSVIEKGQTVTLRCDPISGHDNLYWYRRVMGKEIKFLLHFVKESKQDESGMPNNRFLAERTGGTYSTLKVQPAELEDSGVYFCASSQRLSGANVLTFGAGSRLTVL.

This rearrangement joins TRBV11-3 to TRBJ1-1; D call uncertain. The CDR3 is 13 residues long. V was clipped by 1 base and J by 11 bases, with 14 bases between them. CDR1 and CDR2 (germline): SGHNT, YENEEA. The CDR3 DNA sequence: TGTGCCAGCAGCTTAGGGCAGGCTGGTGGGGCTTTCTTT. Translated: CASSLGQAGGAFF.

The J gene is TRBJ2-1, the V gene TRBV5-1, with a possible D match to TRBD2 (6 bases). V was clipped by 7 bases and J by 4 bases, with 15 bases between them. CDR1 and CDR2 (germline): SGHRS, YFSETQ. The CDR3 length is 14 residues. The CDR3 region is CASRTGVSYNEQFF. CDR3 DNA: TGCGCCAGCCGCACGGGAGTTTCTTACAATGAGCAGTTCTTC.

The chain recombines TRBV5-5 with TRBJ2-3; 7 nucleotides agree with TRBD2. Germline V gives CDR1 SGHKS, CDR2 YYEKEE (reference sequence). The CDR3 consists of 15 residues. V lost 2 bases, J lost 4 bases, and 7 bases stayed unmatched. CDR3 residues: CASSFFGGRADTQYF. The CDR3 DNA follows: TGTGCCAGCAGCTTCTTCGGGGGGAGGGCAGATACGCAGTATTTT.

J is TRBJ2-6 and V is TRBV11-2, with D possibly TRBD1 on 5 matching bases. The germline CDR1 and CDR2 sequences are SGHAT and FQNNGV. There are 15 residues in the CDR3. Trimming removed 3 bases at V and 2 bases at J, with 8 bases between. This CDR3 is CASSLPGTGANVLTF. CDR3 DNA: TGTGCCAGCAGCTTGCCAGGGACTGGGGCCAACGTCCTGACTTTC. The full variable domain, rest sourced from reference TRBV11-2 and TRBJ2-6, is EAGVAQSPRYKIIEKRQSVAFWCNPISGHATLYWYQQILGQGPKLLIQFQNNGVVDDSQLPKDRFSAERLKGVDSTLKIQPAKLEDSAVYLCASSLPGTGANVLTFGAGSRLTVL.

This sequence joins TRBV14 and TRBJ2-1, with D possibly TRBD2 on 5 matching bases. Germline values: CDR1 SGHDN, CDR2 FVKESK. V was shortened by 8 bases and J by 4 bases, with 9 bases between the two germline ends. There are 12 residues in the CDR3. Here the CDR3 DNA reads TGTGCCAGCGGGAGAGCTTACAATGAGCAGTTCTTC. Its translation: CASGRAYNEQFF.

The V and J genes are TRBV5-5 and TRBJ2-1; 8 nucleotides agree with TRBD2. In germline, CDR1 is SGHKS, CDR2 YYEKEE (reference sequence). Trimming took 4 bases from V and 0 from J; bases not matched to a gene: 15. This CDR3 spans 19 amino acids. As DNA, the CDR3 is TGTGCCAGCAGCACGGTTCTTGATCAGCGGGGGCCCTCCTACAATGAGCAGTTCTTC. It translates to CASSTVLDQRGPSYNEQFF.

The rearrangement links TRBV9 to TRBJ2-1; possible D gene TRBD2, 6 bases. Germline CDR1 is SGDLS and CDR2 is YYNGEE. V lost 0 bases and J lost 3, with 7 bases in between. The CDR3 is made up of 14 amino acids. The CDR3 spells CASSVVADYNEQFF. Here the CDR3 DNA reads TGTGCCAGCAGCGTAGTAGCGGACTACAATGAGCAGTTCTTC.

V gene TRBV19 combines with J gene TRBJ2-7; 9 nucleotides match TRBD1. Unmatched junction bases numbered 4, after V lost 10 bases and J lost 3 bases. The CDR3 consists of 12 residues. Germline values: CDR1 LNHDA, CDR2 SQIVND (reference sequence). CDR3 DNA sequence: TGTGCCACCTCGGACAGGGGCTACGAGCAGTACTTC. Its translation is CATSDRGYEQYF.

The rearrangement uses TRBV7-8 and TRBJ2-7; the match to TRBD2 covers 7 bases. With V trimmed by 7 bases and J by 0 bases, 12 bases remained unmatched. In germline, CDR1 is SGHVS, CDR2 FQNEAQ. The CDR3 loop spans 16 amino acids. The CDR3 DNA follows: TGTGCCAGCAACTTCGTTGGGGGAGGGAGCTCCTACGAGCAGTACTTC. Translated, it gives CASNFVGGGSSYEQYF. The full variable domain, in which reference TRBV7-8 and TRBJ2-7 provide the parts outside the CDR3, is GAGVSQSPRYKVAKRGQDVALRCDPISGHVSLFWYQQALGQGPEFLTYFQNEAQLDKSGLPSDRFFAERPEGSVSTLKIQRTQQEDSAVYLCASNFVGGGSSYEQYFGPGTRLTVT.

V is TRBV5-5 and J is TRBJ1-2, with 8 bases fitting TRBD1. This CDR3 region has 14 residues. The junction had 8 bases not matched to a gene; V was cut back by 4 bases and J by 6 bases. Germline values: CDR1 SGHKS, CDR2 YYEKEE (reference sequence). The CDR3: CASSIQQGVDGYTF. The CDR3 DNA reads TGTGCCAGCAGCATACAACAGGGGGTAGATGGCTACACCTTC.

The V and J genes are TRBV14 and TRBJ1-2, with 8 bases lining up with TRBD1. V lost 4 bases, J lost 7 bases, and 8 bases stayed unmatched. CDR1 SGHDN and CDR2 FVKESK come from the germline V gene. The CDR3 extends over 14 amino acids. The CDR3 loop is CASSPGQVWGGYTF. The CDR3, as DNA: TGTGCCAGCAGCCCGGGACAGGTCTGGGGTGGCTACACCTTC.

This chain connects TRBV4-1 to TRBJ2-1; tentatively, D is TRBD2 (6 bases). Per germline, CDR1 MGHRA and CDR2 YSYEKL. The ends were cut back, 0 bases at V and 5 bases at J, with 17 bases in the middle. The CDR3 runs 17 residues. CDR3 DNA sequence: TGCGCCAGCAGCCAAGATTATAGTGGAGGGAGGAACAATGAGCAGTTCTTC. Amino acid sequence: CASSQDYSGGRNNEQFF.

The gene calls are TRBV9 and TRBJ2-2, with no clear D. CDR3 length equals 15 residues. Germline V gives CDR1 SGDLS, CDR2 YYNGEE. Trimming cost V 0 bases and J 6 bases, with 12 bases left between them. DNA of the CDR3: TGTGCCAGCAGCGTAGGGGTAGGAGTGCCCGGGGAGCTGTTTTTT. Its protein is CASSVGVGVPGELFF.

The rearrangement links TRBV10-2 to TRBJ2-7; TRBD1 matches at 9 bases. Trimming at V came to 4 bases and at J to 5 bases, leaving 9 bases not matched to a gene. The CDR3 sequence is 15 residues long. CDR1 WSHSY and CDR2 SAAADI come from the germline V gene. The CDR3 DNA reads TGCGCCAGCAGTGCTGCCGGGACAGGGCCTGACGAGCAGTACTTC. Translated, it gives CASSAAGTGPDEQYF.

This clone was picked up one time. This chain connects TRBV28 to TRBJ2-1, with 10 bases aligning to TRBD2. V was clipped by 6 bases and J by 2 bases; unmatched bases: 4. The CDR3 runs to 15 residues. From germline, CDR1 is MDHEN and CDR2 SYDVKM. The CDR3 nucleotides read TGTGCCAGCAGGCGAGCGGGAGGGACCTACAATGAGCAGTTCTTC. Encoded protein: CASRRAGGTYNEQFF.

This chain joins TRBV6-1 and TRBJ1-5; TRBD1 agrees at 8 bases. Germline CDR1 is MNHNS and CDR2 is SASEGT. V was pared by 6 bases and J by 4 bases, with 5 bases of the junction left unmatched. This CDR3 spans 14 amino acids. CDR3 DNA sequence: TGTGCCAGCAGACCCAGGGGGCAGAATCAGCCCCAGCATTTT. It encodes CASRPRGQNQPQHF.

This chain uses TRBV7-9 with TRBJ2-2; 8 nucleotides agree with TRBD2. CDR1 SEHNR and CDR2 FQNEAQ come from the germline V gene (reference sequence). The CDR3 is 15 residues long. The DNA for the CDR3 is TGTGTCGCCAAGAGAAGCGGGAGTGGCACCGGGGAGCTGTTTTTT. This encodes CVAKRSGSGTGELFF.